This TCR beta chain was profiled in a study of identical twins. The table lists this clonotype with a few counts. The antigen is undetermined. One entry per CDR3 protein results from TCRdb running MiXCR on the 5' RACE reads. This sample has hundreds of thousands of distinct CDR3 sequences, with approximately 6% found just once. The V gene lost 4 bases and the J gene lost 4 bases, with 18 bases spanning the gap. The CDR3 covers 15 residues. Germline V gene data show CDR1 as SGHKS and CDR2 as YYEKEE (reference sequence). Study results and caveats: Among monozygotic twins, out-of-frame TCR alpha sharing exceeded what models predicted.

Sequencing used naive T cells sorted from blood. This chain links TRBV5-5 with TRBJ2-7, with D unclear. The receptor was derived from a man aged 18 to 29 in good health. CDR3 DNA: TGTGCCAGCAGCCCCTCTGTTTTGGGTGGATACGAGCAGTACTTC. It translates to CASSPSVLGGYEQYF.